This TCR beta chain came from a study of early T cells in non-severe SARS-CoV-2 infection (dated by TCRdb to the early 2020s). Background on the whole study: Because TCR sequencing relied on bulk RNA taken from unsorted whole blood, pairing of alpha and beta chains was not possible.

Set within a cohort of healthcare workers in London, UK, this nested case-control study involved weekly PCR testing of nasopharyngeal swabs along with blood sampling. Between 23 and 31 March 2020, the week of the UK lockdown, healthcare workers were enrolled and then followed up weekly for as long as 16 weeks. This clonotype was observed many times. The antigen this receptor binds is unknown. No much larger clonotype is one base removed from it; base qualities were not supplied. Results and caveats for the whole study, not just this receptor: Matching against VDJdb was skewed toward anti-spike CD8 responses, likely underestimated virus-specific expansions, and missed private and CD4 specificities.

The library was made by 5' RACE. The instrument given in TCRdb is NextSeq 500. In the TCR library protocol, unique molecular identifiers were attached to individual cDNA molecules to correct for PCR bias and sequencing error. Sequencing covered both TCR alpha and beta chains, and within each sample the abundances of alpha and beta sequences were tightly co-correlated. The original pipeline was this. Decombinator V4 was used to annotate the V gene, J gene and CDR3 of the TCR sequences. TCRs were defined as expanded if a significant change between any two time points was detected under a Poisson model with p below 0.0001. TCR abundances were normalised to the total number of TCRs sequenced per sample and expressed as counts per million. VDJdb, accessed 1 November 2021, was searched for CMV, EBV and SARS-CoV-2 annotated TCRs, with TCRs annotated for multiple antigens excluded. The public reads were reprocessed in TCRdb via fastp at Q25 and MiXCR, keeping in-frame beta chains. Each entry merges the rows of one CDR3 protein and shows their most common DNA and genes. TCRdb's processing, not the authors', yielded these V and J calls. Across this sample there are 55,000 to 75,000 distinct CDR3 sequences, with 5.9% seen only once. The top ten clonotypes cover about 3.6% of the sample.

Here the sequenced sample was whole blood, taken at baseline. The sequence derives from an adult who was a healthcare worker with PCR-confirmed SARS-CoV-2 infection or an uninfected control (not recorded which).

In nucleotide form, the sequence is TGTGCCATCAGTGAGCAGGACAGTAATTCACCCCTCCACTTT. Its product reads: CAISEQDSNSPLHF. The V and J segments used are TRBV10-3 and TRBJ1-6, with a weak D call of TRBD1 (6 bases match). V is cut by 2 bases and J by 6 bases, and the space between the germline ends is 8 bases. The CDR3 spans 14 residues, from the cysteine through the phenylalanine. Only CDR3 DNA is held: 42 bases, read in frame from base 1. Based on the germline V gene, the CDR1 and CDR2 sequences are ENHRY and SYGVKD.